One sample yielded the 27 T cell receptor beta chains listed below, sequenced in a study of identical twins' blood T cells. TCRdb called the 5' RACE reads again in MiXCR, with one record for every CDR3 protein. The data show about 370,000 distinct CDR3 sequences, with about 28% seen just once and roughly 5.5% held by the top ten. Sequencing input: PBMCs. These receptors were collected from a woman between 18 and 49 years old in good health.

This chain joins TRBV5-5 and TRBJ1-1, with D hard to call. V gave up 5 bases and J gave up 2 bases, with 13 bases separating them. Germline CDR1 reads SGHKS; CDR2 reads YYEKEE (reference sequence). The CDR3 sequence is 14 residues long. The DNA for the CDR3 is TGTGCCAGCAGTTTGTCCGACATTAACACTGAAGCTTTCTTT. This codes for CASSLSDINTEAFF.

The chain links TRBV18 to TRBJ1-1, with 7 bases aligning to TRBD1. Looked up from germline, CDR1 is KGHSH and CDR2 is LQKENI. The CDR3 spans 15 residues. The junction had 11 bases not matched to a gene; V was cut back by 4 bases and J by 6 bases. The CDR3 DNA follows: TGTGCCAGCTCACTTGGACAGGCCGGACTGTCTGAAGCTTTCTTT. It yields the protein CASSLGQAGLSEAFF.

Note on this clonotype: Its ends do not fully match the called genes, so a read error is possible. This chain uses TRBV12-3 or TRBV12-4 with TRBJ2-1, with TRBD2 matching 7 bases. This CDR3 spans 13 amino acids. CDR3 sequence: CASTRENFNEQLF. CDR3 nucleotides: TGTGCCAGCACGCGGGAGAACTTCAATGAGCAGCTCTTC.

Of note for this clonotype: One end of the junction fails to match germline, which may point to a read error. The chain carries TRBV4-3 and TRBJ1-2, with D maybe TRBD1 (6 bases). Germline V lookup: CDR1 LGHNA, CDR2 YSLEER. There are 17 residues in the CDR3. In DNA, the CDR3 is TGCGCCGGCAGCCAAGATCTCAGACAGGAAGGACTCTATGGCTACACCTTC. Protein: CAGSQDLRQEGLYGYTF.

This clonotype was picked up a small number of times. The chain uses TRBV12-3 or TRBV12-4 and TRBJ1-1; possibly TRBD1 for D (5 bases). Trimming removed 3 bases from V and 1 base from J, with 9 bases in between. This CDR3 is 14 amino acids long. CDR3 DNA sequence: TGTGCCAGCAGTTTTTACAGGAGGAACACTGAAGCTTTCTTT. Residues: CASSFYRRNTEAFF.

V usage is TRBV29-1 and J usage is TRBJ1-2; D may be TRBD1 (6 bases). The germline V and J ends were trimmed by 4 bases and 1 base, with 10 bases remaining between them. The CDR3 consists of 13 residues. In germline, CDR1 is SQVTM, CDR2 ANQGSEA. This chain's CDR3 is CSVGDKNNYGYTF. CDR3 bases: TGCAGCGTTGGGGACAAGAATAACTATGGCTACACCTTC.

The J gene is TRBJ1-5, the V gene TRBV6-2 or TRBV6-3; D is ambiguous. Trimming shortened V by 8 bases and J by 5 bases, and 16 bases separated the two germline ends. Germline CDR1 is MNHEY and CDR2 is SVGEGT. The CDR3 contains 14 residues. In DNA form, the CDR3 reads TGTGCCAGCTGCCCCGTACATAAGGATCAGCCCCAGCATTTT. Translation: CASCPVHKDQPQHF.

The sample holds a few counts of this clonotype. The chain couples TRBV18 to TRBJ2-1; TRBD1 might be the D (6 bases). Looked up from germline, CDR1 is KGHSH and CDR2 is LQKENI. With 6 bases removed from V and 4 bases from J, the gap between germline ends came to 16 bases. This CDR3 spans 15 amino acids. The CDR3 DNA reads TGTGCCAGCTCCCTCGGACAGAAGAATTACAATGAGCAGTTCTTC. Its translation: CASSLGQKNYNEQFF.

This clonotype was seen many times. This chain links TRBV9 with TRBJ2-1; D uncertain. V was shortened by 0 bases and J by 9 bases, with 4 bases between the two germline ends. The CDR3 has 11 residues. Germline V gene lookup returns CDR1 SGDLS and CDR2 YYNGEE. As DNA, the CDR3 is TGTGCCAGCAGCGTAGACAGTGAGCAGTTCTTC. Encoded protein: CASSVDSEQFF.

This clonotype was observed a few times. This chain uses TRBV2 with TRBJ2-7, with D hard to call. The CDR3 loop spans 13 amino acids. Germline-derived CDR1 and CDR2 are SNHLY and FYNNEI. V lost 3 bases, J lost 3 bases, and 9 bases lay in between. Here the CDR3 DNA reads TGTGCCAGCAGTGAGATACCGAGCTACGAGCAGTACTTC. Encoded protein: CASSEIPSYEQYF. Combining the CDR3 with reference TRBV2 and TRBJ2-7 gives the whole variable domain EPEVTQTPSHQVTQMGQEVILRCVPISNHLYFYWYRQILGQKVEFLVSFYNNEISEKSEIFDDQFSVERPDGSNFTLKIRSTKLEDSAMYFCASSEIPSYEQYFGPGTRLTVT.

The table lists this clonotype with a few counts. V usage is TRBV7-2 and J usage is TRBJ2-3, with D possibly matching TRBD2 (6 bases). Germline assignment: CDR1 SGHTA and CDR2 FQGNSA. The CDR3 sequence is 16 residues long. V lost 2 bases and J lost 6, with 18 bases in between. The CDR3: CASSLSGSGAGDTQYF. The CDR3 DNA sequence: TGTGCCAGCAGCTTAAGTGGCTCGGGAGCAGGGGATACGCAGTATTTT. Combining the CDR3 with reference TRBV7-2 and TRBJ2-3 gives the whole variable domain GAGVSQSPSNKVTEKGKDVELRCDPISGHTALYWYRQSLGQGLEFLIYFQGNSAPDKSGLPSDRFSAERTGGSVSTLTIQRTQQEDSAVYLCASSLSGSGAGDTQYFGPGTRLTVL.

The J gene is TRBJ1-3, the V gene TRBV10-3, with TRBD1 as a possible D gene (6 bases). This CDR3 comprises 15 residues. Trimming took off 2 bases at V and 0 bases at J, with 8 bases between the two ends. Germline V gene data show CDR1 as ENHRY and CDR2 as SYGVKD. The CDR3 nucleotides read TGTGCCATCAGTGAGCGGGGGCGCTCTGGAAACACCATATATTTT. The encoded protein is CAISERGRSGNTIYF.

This clonotype has a handful of counts. V usage is TRBV12-5 and J usage is TRBJ2-2; D is undetermined. Deletions cut 6 bases from V and 3 bases from J, with 20 bases between. The germline CDR1 and CDR2 sequences are LGHNT and FRNRAP. This CDR3 has 17 residues. CDR3 region: CASGNGYSRPYTGELFF. The CDR3, as DNA: TGTGCTAGTGGAAACGGGTACAGCCGGCCCTACACCGGGGAGCTGTTTTTT.

This clonotype turned up a few times. The V and J genes are TRBV11-2 and TRBJ1-4, with D perhaps TRBD1 (6 bases). Trimming pared 6 bases from V and 3 bases from J, leaving 8 bases between. The CDR3 extends over 13 amino acids. CDR1 and CDR2 from the germline V gene are SGHAT and FQNNGV. The CDR3 sequence is CASRDRANEKLFF. For the CDR3, the DNA is TGTGCCAGCAGGGACAGAGCTAATGAAAAACTGTTTTTT.

Only a few counts were recorded for this clonotype. The chain employs TRBV11-3 and TRBJ1-1; D ambiguous. CDR3 length: 14 residues. V shed 0 bases and J shed 5 bases, with 10 bases lying between them. CDR1 is SGHNT and CDR2 is YENEEA in the germline V gene. Written as DNA, the CDR3 is TGTGCCAGCAGCTTAGATGCGGCGGGGACTGAAGCTTTCTTT. This sequence encodes CASSLDAAGTEAFF. Variable domain in full (rest from reference TRBV11-3 and TRBJ1-1): EAGVVQSPRYKIIEKKQPVAFWCNPISGHNTLYWYLQNLGQGPELLIRYENEEAVDDSQLPKDRFSAERLKGVDSTLKIQPAELGDSAVYLCASSLDAAGTEAFFGQGTRLTVV.

V and J are TRBV7-9 and TRBJ2-5, with a possible D match to TRBD1 (6 bases). There are 16 residues in the CDR3. Germline V gene sequence: CDR1 SEHNR, CDR2 FQNEAQ (reference sequence). V was shortened by 1 base and J by 5 bases, with 17 bases between the two germline ends. CDR3 nucleotides: TGTGCCAGCAGCTTAGGTCGACGGCTACAGGGCGAGACCCAGTACTTC. Amino acid sequence: CASSLGRRLQGETQYF.

The chain recombines TRBV12-3 or TRBV12-4 with TRBJ1-1; maybe TRBD1 (5 bases). The CDR3 length is 13 residues. Deletions cut 5 bases from V and 3 bases from J, with 10 bases between. CDR3 in amino acids: CASSKGRDTEAFF. CDR3 DNA sequence: TGTGCCAGCAGTAAGGGGAGAGACACTGAAGCTTTCTTT.

This clonotype was seen at least ten times. This chain joins TRBV20-1 and TRBJ1-5; 8 bases are shared with TRBD1. The V gene's germline CDR1 is DFQATT and CDR2 SNEGSKA (reference sequence). With 2 bases clipped from V and 5 bases from J, the junction kept 8 bases outside the gene matches. The CDR3 is 15 residues long. CDR3 coding DNA: TGCAGTGCTAGAAACCCGGGACAGGAGCATCAGCCCCAGCATTTT. Translated, it gives CSARNPGQEHQPQHF.

Only a few counts were recorded for this clonotype. The CDR3 DNA sequence: TGTGCCAGCAGCCAAGGCTTAGGACCTAGCGGCACCCAAGAGACCCAGTACTTC. This encodes CASSQGLGPSGTQETQYF. The V gene is TRBV3-1, the J gene TRBJ2-5; 7 nucleotides agree with TRBD2. V was clipped by 1 base and J by 1 base; unmatched bases: 12. Per the germline V gene, CDR1 is LGHDT and CDR2 is YNNKEL (reference sequence). CDR3 size: 18 residues.

V is TRBV27 and J is TRBJ1-5; the D is unclear. V was trimmed by 4 bases and J by 6 bases, leaving 10 bases between them. Per the germline V gene, CDR1 is MNHEY and CDR2 is SMNVEV (reference sequence). The CDR3 consists of 13 residues. CDR3 sequence reads: CASSYLLGQPQHF. In DNA, the CDR3 is TGTGCCAGCAGTTATCTTCTAGGTCAGCCCCAGCATTTT.

This clonotype was detected once. Since no conserved phenylalanine or tryptophan closes the CDR3, a read error is the likely cause. The chain links TRBV29-1 to TRBJ1-2; weak D call: TRBD1 (5 bases). CDR1 SQVTM and CDR2 ANQGSEA come from the germline V gene. This CDR3 spans 13 amino acids. The V end lost 3 bases, the J end lost 4 bases, and 12 bases lay between the germline ends. The CDR3 loop is CSVEAGTSYGYTL. In nucleotides, the CDR3 is TGCAGCGTTGAGGCGGGGACCTCCTATGGCTACACCCTC.

On this clonotype: A read error may account for a junction end that differs from germline. The chain recombines TRBV20-1 with TRBJ2-5; 7 nucleotides agree with TRBD1. CDR3 size: 14 residues. The V gene's germline CDR1 is DFQATT and CDR2 SNEGSKA (reference sequence). The CDR3 bases are TGCAGTGCTACCCAAAGGGACAGCCAAGAGACCCAGCACTTC. Encoded protein: CSATQRDSQETQHF.

V and J are TRBV20-1 and TRBJ1-1; the D gene is possibly TRBD1 (6 bases). The germline CDR1 and CDR2 sequences are DFQATT and SNEGSKA (reference sequence). The CDR3 extends over 11 amino acids. Trimming took 6 bases from V and 10 from J, leaving 15 bases between them. The CDR3 DNA follows: TGCAGTGCCCGGGGGCGGTTCTCAGCTTTCTTT. Protein product: CSARGRFSAFF.

The chain recombines TRBV6-5 with TRBJ1-1; a possible D gene is TRBD1 (5 bases). This CDR3 spans 14 amino acids. Per the germline V gene, CDR1 is MNHEY and CDR2 is SVGAGI. The germline V and J ends were trimmed by 0 bases and 0 bases, with 5 bases remaining between them. The CDR3 DNA sequence: TGTGCCAGCAGTTACTCGGACATGAACACTGAAGCTTTCTTT. As protein: CASSYSDMNTEAFF.

This clonotype was counted at least ten times. The chain combines TRBV12-3 or TRBV12-4 with TRBJ1-2; no clear D gene. The CDR3 runs 13 residues. The ends were cut back, 3 bases at V and 4 bases at J, with 9 bases in the middle. DNA for the CDR3: TGTGCCAGCAGTTTCGGCAGCCCCTATGGCTACACCTTC. Residues: CASSFGSPYGYTF.

The V call is TRBV20-1, the J call TRBJ2-1; 14 nucleotides match TRBD2. Losses at the gene ends were 5 bases for V and 3 bases for J; bases not matched to a gene: 9. Germline values: CDR1 DFQATT, CDR2 SNEGSKA (reference sequence). The CDR3 has 17 amino acids. The CDR3 is CSASGLAGVSGYNEQFF. The CDR3 nucleotides are TGCAGTGCTTCGGGACTAGCGGGAGTTTCCGGCTACAATGAGCAGTTCTTC.

The chain is built from TRBV29-1 and TRBJ2-5, with TRBD2 identical over 11 bases. The germline V gene has CDR1 SQVTM and CDR2 ANQGSEA. The trim removed 6 bases at V and 0 bases at J, leaving 6 bases unmatched. CDR3 length: 15 amino acids. CDR3 in amino acids: CSVPSTSGDQETQYF. The CDR3 DNA reads TGCAGCGTCCCCTCGACTAGCGGGGACCAAGAGACCCAGTACTTC.